This is a list of T cell receptor beta chains from one sample in a study of cytomegalovirus exposure and HLA in healthy donors. The table came from immunoSEQ multiplex PCR; TCRdb's copy has only in-frame clones and leaves some out. This table holds about 53,000 clones. The sample taken for sequencing was PBMCs. These receptors were obtained from a woman between 18 and 29 years old in good health and CMV-seronegative. Each CDR3 is given with its conserved first and last residue. Each record gives: CDR3 length, J gene, D gene, V gene, CDR3 protein, CDR3 DNA. D genes are given only for firm matches.

>14|TRBJ2-3|TRBD1|TRBV11-2
CASGNRGPTDTQYF
TGTGCCAGCGGGAACAGGGGGCCGACAGATACGCAGTATTTT
>17|TRBJ1-1|-|TRBV28
CASSLSPLEAGRTEAFF
TGTGCCAGCAGCCTTAGCCCTTTAGAGGCAGGGCGCACTGAAGCTTTCTTT
>15|TRBJ1-5|TRBD1|TRBV2
CASSVRGTGDQPQHF
TGTGCCAGCAGTGTGAGAGGGACAGGAGATCAGCCCCAGCATTTT
>14|TRBJ1-6|-|TRBV9
CASSVEDSNSPLHF
TGTGCCAGCAGCGTAGAGGACAGTAATTCACCCCTCCACTTT
>14|TRBJ1-1|TRBD1|TRBV7-8
CASSLGTGYTEAFF
TGTGCCAGCAGCTTAGGGACAGGCTACACTGAAGCTTTCTTT
>17|TRBJ2-3|-|TRBV30
CAWSVSHRRASTDTQYF
TGTGCCTGGAGTGTAAGTCATCGCAGGGCTAGCACAGATACGCAGTATTTT
>17|TRBJ2-2|TRBD2|TRBV4-2
CASSQGSGLAVTGELFF
TGTGCCAGCAGCCAAGGGTCGGGACTAGCGGTAACCGGGGAGCTGTTTTTT
>14|TRBJ2-1|TRBD2|TRBV7-2
CASSRLASYNEQFF
TGTGCCAGTTCACGACTAGCCTCCTACAATGAGCAGTTCTTC
>12|TRBJ1-1|-|TRBV6-5
CASSYPGDEAFF
TGTGCCAGCAGTTACCCAGGGGATGAAGCTTTCTTT
>12|TRBJ2-3|-|TRBV25-1
CASSEQTDTQYF
TGTGCCAGCAGTGAACAGACAGATACGCAGTATTTT
>14|TRBJ2-1|-|TRBV9
CASSLGGQTNEQFF
TGTGCCAGCAGCCTTGGAGGGCAGACCAATGAGCAGTTCTTC